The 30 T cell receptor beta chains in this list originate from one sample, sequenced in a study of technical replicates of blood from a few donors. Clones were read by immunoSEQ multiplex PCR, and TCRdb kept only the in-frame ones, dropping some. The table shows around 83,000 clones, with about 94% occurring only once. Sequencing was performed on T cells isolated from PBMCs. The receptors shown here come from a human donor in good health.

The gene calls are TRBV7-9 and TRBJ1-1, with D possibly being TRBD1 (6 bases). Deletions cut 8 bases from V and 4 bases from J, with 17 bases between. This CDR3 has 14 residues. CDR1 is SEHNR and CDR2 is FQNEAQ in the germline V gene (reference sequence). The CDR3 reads CASSRQAESTEAFF. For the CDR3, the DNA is TGTGCCAGCTCCCGACAGGCGGAGAGCACTGAAGCTTTCTTT.

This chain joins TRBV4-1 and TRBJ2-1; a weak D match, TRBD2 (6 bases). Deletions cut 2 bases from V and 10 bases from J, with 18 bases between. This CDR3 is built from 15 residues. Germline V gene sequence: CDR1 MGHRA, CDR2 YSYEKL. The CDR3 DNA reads TGCGCCAGCAGCCAATCTAGCGCCCCAACGGGGGAGCAGTTCTTC. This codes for CASSQSSAPTGEQFF.

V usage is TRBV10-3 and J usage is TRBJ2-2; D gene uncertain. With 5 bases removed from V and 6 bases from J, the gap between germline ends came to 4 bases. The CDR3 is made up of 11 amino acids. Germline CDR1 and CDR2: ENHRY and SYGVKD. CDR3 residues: CAISTAGELFF. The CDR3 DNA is TGTGCCATCAGTACGGCCGGGGAGCTGTTTTTT.

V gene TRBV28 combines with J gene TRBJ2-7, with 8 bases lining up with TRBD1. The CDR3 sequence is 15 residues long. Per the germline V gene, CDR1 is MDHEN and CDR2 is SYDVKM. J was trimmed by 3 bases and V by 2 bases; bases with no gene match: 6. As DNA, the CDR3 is TGTGCCAGCAGTTTAGGGGACAGGCTTCTCTACGAGCAGTACTTC. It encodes CASSLGDRLLYEQYF.

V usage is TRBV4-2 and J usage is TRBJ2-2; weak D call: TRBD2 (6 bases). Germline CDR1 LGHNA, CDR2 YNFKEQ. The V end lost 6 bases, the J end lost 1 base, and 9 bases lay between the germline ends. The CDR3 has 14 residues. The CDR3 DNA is TGTGCCAGCAGGCGGGACTGGAACACCGGGGAGCTGTTTTTT. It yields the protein CASRRDWNTGELFF.

DNA for the CDR3: TGTGCCAGCAGTCCAGGGGGCGGGAATGAAAAACTGTTTTTT. Protein product: CASSPGGGNEKLFF. The chain is built from TRBV28 and TRBJ1-4; 8 nucleotides agree with TRBD1. Looked up from germline, CDR1 is MDHEN and CDR2 is SYDVKM. The length of the CDR3 is 14 residues. Trimming at V came to 5 bases and at J to 5 bases, leaving 4 bases not matched to a gene.

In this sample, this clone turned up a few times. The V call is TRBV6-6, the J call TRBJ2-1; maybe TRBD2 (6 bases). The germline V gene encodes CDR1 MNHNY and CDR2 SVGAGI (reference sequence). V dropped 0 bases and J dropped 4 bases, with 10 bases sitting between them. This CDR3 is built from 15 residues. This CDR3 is CASSYSMEGYNEQFF. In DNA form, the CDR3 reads TGTGCCAGCAGTTACTCGATGGAGGGGTACAATGAGCAGTTCTTC.

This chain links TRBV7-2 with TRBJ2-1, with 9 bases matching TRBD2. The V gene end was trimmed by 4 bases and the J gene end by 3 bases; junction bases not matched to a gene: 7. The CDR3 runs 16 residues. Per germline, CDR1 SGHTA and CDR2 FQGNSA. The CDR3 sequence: CASSSVAGVSYNEQFF. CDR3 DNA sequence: TGTGCCAGCAGCTCGGTAGCGGGAGTTAGCTACAATGAGCAGTTCTTC.

In DNA, the CDR3 is TGTGCCAGCAGCCTTTCGGGGACTAGCGGTCCTCCCCACAATGAGCAGTTCTTC. It is translated as CASSLSGTSGPPHNEQFF. The chain uses TRBV7-3 and TRBJ2-1; 11 bases fit TRBD2. This CDR3 is 18 amino acids long. The trim removed 5 bases at V and 5 bases at J, leaving 14 bases unmatched. The germline CDR1 and CDR2 sequences are SGHTA and FQGTGA.

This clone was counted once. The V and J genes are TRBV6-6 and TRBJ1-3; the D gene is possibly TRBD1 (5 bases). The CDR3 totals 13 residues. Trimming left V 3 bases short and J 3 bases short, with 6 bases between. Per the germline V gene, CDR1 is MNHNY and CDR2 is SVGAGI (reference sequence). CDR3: CASSYTGGNTIYF. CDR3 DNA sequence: TGTGCCAGCAGTTATACAGGTGGAAACACCATATATTTT.

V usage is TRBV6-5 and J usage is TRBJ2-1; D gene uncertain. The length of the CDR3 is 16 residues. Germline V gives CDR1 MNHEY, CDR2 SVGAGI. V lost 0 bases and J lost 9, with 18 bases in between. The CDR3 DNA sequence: TGTGCCAGCAGTTACTCGGCCCCCGCTGGCCACACTGAGCAGTTCTTC. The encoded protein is CASSYSAPAGHTEQFF.

CDR3 nucleotide sequence: TGTGCCAGCAGCCCGACGGACAGGGGGCACGGCTACACCTTC. This encodes CASSPTDRGHGYTF. The chain uses TRBV4-2 and TRBJ1-2; TRBD1 agrees at 11 bases. The germline gives CDR1 LGHNA, CDR2 YNFKEQ. V lost 4 bases and J lost 8; bases outside the gene matches: 6. The CDR3 covers 14 residues.

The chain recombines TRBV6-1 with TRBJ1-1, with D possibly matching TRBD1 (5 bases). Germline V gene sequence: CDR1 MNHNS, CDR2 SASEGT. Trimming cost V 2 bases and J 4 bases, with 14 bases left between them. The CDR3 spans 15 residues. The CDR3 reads CASSELGRLGTEAFF. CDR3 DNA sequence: TGTGCCAGCAGTGAACTGGGGCGGCTGGGCACTGAAGCTTTCTTT.

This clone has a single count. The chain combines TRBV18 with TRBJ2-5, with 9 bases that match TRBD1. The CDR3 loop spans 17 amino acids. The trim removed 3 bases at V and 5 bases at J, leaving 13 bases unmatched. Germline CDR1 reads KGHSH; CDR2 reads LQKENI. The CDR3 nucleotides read TGTGCCAGCTCACCCTCCCCGACAGGGGGTTTATGGGAGACCCAGTACTTC. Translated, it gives CASSPSPTGGLWETQYF.

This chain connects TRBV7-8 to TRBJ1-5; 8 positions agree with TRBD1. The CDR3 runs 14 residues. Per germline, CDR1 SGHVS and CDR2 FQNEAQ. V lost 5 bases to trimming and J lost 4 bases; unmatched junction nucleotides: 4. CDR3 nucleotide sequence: TGTGCCAGCAGCCGCGGACAGGGTAATCAGCCCCAGCATTTT. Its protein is CASSRGQGNQPQHF.

DNA of the CDR3: TGTGCCAGCAAGGTGGGCCGCGACACTGAAGCTTTCTTT. Protein product: CASKVGRDTEAFF. V and J are TRBV2 and TRBJ1-1; D gene ambiguous. V dropped 7 bases and J dropped 3 bases, with 12 bases sitting between them. The CDR3 spans 13 residues. Looked up from germline, CDR1 is SNHLY and CDR2 is FYNNEI.

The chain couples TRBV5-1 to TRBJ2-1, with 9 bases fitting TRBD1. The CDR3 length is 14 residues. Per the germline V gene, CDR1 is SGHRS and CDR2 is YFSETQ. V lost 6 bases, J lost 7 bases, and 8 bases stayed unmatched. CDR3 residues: CASTEGQGSNEQFF. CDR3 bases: TGCGCCAGCACTGAGGGACAGGGATCGAATGAGCAGTTCTTC.

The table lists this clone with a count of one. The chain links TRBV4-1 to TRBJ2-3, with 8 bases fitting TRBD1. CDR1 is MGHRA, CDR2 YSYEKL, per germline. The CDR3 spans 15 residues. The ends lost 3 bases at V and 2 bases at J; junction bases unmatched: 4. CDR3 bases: TGCGCCAGCAGCCAGAGACAGGGGAACACAGATACGCAGTATTTT. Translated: CASSQRQGNTDTQYF.

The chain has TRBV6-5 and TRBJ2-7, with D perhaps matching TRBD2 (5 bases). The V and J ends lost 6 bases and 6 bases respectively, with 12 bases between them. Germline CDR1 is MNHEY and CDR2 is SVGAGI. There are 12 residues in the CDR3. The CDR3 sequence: CASSKRGLEQYF. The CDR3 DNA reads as TGTGCCAGCAGCAAACGGGGTCTCGAGCAGTACTTC.

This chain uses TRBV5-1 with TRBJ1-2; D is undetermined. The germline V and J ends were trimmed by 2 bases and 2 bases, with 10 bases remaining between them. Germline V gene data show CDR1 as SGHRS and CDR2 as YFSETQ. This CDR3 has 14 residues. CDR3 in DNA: TGCGCCAGCAGCTTTGAGGGCACGAACTATGGCTACACCTTC. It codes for CASSFEGTNYGYTF.

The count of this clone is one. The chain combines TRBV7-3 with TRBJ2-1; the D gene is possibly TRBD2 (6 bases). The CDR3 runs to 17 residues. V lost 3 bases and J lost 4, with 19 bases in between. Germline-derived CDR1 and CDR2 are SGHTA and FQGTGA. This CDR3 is CASSFPASAPDYNEQFF. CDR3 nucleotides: TGTGCCAGCAGCTTCCCCGCTAGCGCCCCAGATTACAATGAGCAGTTCTTC.

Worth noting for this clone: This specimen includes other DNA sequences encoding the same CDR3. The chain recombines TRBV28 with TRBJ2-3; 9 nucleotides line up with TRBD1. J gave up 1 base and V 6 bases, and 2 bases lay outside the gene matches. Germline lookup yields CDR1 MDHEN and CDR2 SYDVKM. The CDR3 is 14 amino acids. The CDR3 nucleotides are TGTGCCAGCAGGGACAGGGGAGGCACAGATACGCAGTATTTT. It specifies CASRDRGGTDTQYF.

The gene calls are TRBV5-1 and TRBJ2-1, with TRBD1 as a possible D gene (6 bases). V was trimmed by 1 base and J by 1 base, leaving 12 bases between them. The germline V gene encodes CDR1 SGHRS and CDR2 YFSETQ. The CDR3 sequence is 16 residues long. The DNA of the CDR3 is TGCGCCAGCAGCTTGCTTATCCAGGGGTCCTACAATGAGCAGTTCTTC. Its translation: CASSLLIQGSYNEQFF. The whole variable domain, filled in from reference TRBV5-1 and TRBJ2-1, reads KAGVTQTPRYLIKTRGQQVTLSCSPISGHRSVSWYQQTPGQGLQFLFEYFSETQRNKGNFPGRFSGRQFSNSRSEMNVSTLELGDSALYLCASSLLIQGSYNEQFFGPGTRLTVL.

The CDR3 bases are TGTGCCTGGATACTGTATGAGACGCAGTATTTT. Translation: CAWILYETQYF. V usage is TRBV30 and J usage is TRBJ2-3; D ambiguous. Germline CDR1 and CDR2: GTSNPN and SVGIG (reference sequence). V was cut by 4 bases and J by 9 bases, with 11 bases left in between. This CDR3 has 11 residues.

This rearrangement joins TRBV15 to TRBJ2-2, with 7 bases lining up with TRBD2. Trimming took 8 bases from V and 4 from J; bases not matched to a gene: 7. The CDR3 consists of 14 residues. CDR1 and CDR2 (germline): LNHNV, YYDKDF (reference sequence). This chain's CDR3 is CATLGGDATGELFF. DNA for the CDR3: TGTGCCACCCTGGGAGGGGATGCCACCGGGGAGCTGTTTTTT.

CDR3: CSVQGAYGYTF. The CDR3 coding sequence is TGCAGCGTACAGGGGGCGTATGGCTACACCTTC. J is TRBJ1-2 and V is TRBV29-1, with 9 bases identical to TRBD1. The CDR3 loop spans 11 amino acids. V lost 6 bases to trimming and J lost 5 bases; unmatched junction nucleotides: 1. CDR1 is SQVTM, CDR2 ANQGSEA, per germline.

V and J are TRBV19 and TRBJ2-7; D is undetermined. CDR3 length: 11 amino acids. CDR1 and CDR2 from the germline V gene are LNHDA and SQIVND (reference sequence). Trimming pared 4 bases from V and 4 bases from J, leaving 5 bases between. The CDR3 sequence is CASSSRYEQYF. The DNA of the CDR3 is TGTGCCAGTAGTAGCAGATACGAGCAGTACTTC.

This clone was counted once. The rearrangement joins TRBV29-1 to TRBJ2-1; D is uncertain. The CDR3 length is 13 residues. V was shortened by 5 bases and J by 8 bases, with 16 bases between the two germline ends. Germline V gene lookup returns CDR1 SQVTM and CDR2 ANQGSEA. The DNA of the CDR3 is TGCAGCGTTCTCCCGCGAGAAGTCTATGAGCAGTTCTTC. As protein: CSVLPREVYEQFF.

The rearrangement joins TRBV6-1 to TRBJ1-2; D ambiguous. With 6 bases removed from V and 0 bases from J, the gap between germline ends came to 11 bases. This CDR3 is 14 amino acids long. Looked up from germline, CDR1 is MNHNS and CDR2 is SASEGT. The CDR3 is CASRVGLSNYGYTF. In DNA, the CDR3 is TGTGCCAGCAGAGTAGGACTATCTAACTATGGCTACACCTTC.

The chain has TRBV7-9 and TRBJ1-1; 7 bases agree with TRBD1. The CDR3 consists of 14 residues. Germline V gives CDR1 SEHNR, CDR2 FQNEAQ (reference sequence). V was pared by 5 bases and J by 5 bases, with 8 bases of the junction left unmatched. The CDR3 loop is CASSDDRELTEAFF. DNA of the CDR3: TGTGCCAGCAGCGACGACAGGGAATTAACTGAAGCTTTCTTT.